This TCR beta chain stems from a study of T cell repertoires in cytomegalovirus infection. This clonotype has a single count. Its specificity is not known. TCRdb processed the reads anew with MiXCR; each CDR3 protein has one entry. Of about 770,000 distinct CDR3 sequences in the sample, under 35% were seen once. The germline V gene encodes CDR1 SGDLS and CDR2 YYNGEE. The CDR3 runs to 15 residues. Losses at the gene ends were 5 bases for V and 9 bases for J; bases not matched to a gene: 11. The specimen comprised cultured CD8+ T cells from PBMCs, sampled from culture after CMV antigen stimulation. The receptor was derived from a human donor in good health (CMV status not recorded). Some clones in this sample may be carry-over from other donors' samples. This chain uses TRBV9 with TRBJ2-1; 10 bases are a match to TRBD2. For the CDR3, the DNA is TGTGCCAGCAGGCAGTCTAGCGGGGGTATCGGTGAGCAGTTCTTC. Protein product: CASRQSSGGIGEQFF.